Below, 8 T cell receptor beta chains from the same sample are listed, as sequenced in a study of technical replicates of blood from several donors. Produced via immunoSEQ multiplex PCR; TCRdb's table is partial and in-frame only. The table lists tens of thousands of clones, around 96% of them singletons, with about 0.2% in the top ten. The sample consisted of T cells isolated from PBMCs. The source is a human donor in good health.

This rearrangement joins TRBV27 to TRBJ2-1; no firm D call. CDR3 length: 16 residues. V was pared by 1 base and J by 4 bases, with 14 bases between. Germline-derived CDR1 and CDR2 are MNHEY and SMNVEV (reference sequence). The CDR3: CASSLYSRKYYNEQFF. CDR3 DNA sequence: TGTGCCAGCAGTTTATATTCGCGGAAATATTACAATGAGCAGTTCTTC.

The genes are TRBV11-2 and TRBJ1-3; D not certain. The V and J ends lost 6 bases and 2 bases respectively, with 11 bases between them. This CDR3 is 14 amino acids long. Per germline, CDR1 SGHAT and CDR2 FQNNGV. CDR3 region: CASRTQRTGNTIYF. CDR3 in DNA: TGTGCCAGCAGAACACAGAGAACTGGAAACACCATATATTTT.

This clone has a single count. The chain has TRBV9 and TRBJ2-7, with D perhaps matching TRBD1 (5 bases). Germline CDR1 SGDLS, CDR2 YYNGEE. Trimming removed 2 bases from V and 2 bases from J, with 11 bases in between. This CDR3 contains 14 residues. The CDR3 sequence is CASSVQGVPYEQYF. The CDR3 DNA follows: TGTGCCAGCAGCGTCCAGGGTGTCCCCTACGAGCAGTACTTC.

This chain's CDR3 is CASSFESPFSYEQYF. The CDR3 DNA reads as TGCGCCAGCAGCTTTGAGTCCCCGTTTTCCTACGAGCAGTACTTC. V usage is TRBV5-1 and J usage is TRBJ2-7; D is ambiguous. V was pared by 2 bases and J by 1 base, with 13 bases between. Germline CDR1 is SGHRS and CDR2 is YFSETQ. The CDR3 is 15 amino acids.

The CDR3 sequence: CASSLSGGAYEQYF. CDR3 bases: TGTGCCAGCAGCTTAAGCGGGGGGGCCTACGAGCAGTACTTC. The chain has TRBV11-3 and TRBJ2-7, with TRBD2 identical over 10 bases. Trimming took 2 bases from V and 2 from J; bases not matched to a gene: 0. Germline V gene sequence: CDR1 SGHNT, CDR2 YENEEA. CDR3 length: 14 amino acids.

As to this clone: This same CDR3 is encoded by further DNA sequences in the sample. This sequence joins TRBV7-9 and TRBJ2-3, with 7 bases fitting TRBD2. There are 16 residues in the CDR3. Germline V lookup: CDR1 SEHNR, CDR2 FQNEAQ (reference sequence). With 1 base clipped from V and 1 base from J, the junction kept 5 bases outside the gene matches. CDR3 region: CASSLVLAGGTDTQYF. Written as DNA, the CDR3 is TGTGCCAGCAGCTTAGTACTTGCGGGAGGCACAGATACGCAGTATTTT.

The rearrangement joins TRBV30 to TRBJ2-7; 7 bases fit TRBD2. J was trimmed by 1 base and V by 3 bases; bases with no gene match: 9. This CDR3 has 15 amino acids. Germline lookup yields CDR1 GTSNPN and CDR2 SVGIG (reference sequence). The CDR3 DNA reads TGTGCCTGGAGGTGGACTGCGGGGGAGTCCTACGAGCAGTACTTC. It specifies CAWRWTAGESYEQYF.

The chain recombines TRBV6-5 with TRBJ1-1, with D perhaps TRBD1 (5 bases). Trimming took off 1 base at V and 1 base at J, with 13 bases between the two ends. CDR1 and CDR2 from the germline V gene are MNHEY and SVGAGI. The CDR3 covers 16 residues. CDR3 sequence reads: CASSYLMTATNTEAFF. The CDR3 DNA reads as TGTGCCAGCAGTTACTTGATGACAGCCACGAACACTGAAGCTTTCTTT.